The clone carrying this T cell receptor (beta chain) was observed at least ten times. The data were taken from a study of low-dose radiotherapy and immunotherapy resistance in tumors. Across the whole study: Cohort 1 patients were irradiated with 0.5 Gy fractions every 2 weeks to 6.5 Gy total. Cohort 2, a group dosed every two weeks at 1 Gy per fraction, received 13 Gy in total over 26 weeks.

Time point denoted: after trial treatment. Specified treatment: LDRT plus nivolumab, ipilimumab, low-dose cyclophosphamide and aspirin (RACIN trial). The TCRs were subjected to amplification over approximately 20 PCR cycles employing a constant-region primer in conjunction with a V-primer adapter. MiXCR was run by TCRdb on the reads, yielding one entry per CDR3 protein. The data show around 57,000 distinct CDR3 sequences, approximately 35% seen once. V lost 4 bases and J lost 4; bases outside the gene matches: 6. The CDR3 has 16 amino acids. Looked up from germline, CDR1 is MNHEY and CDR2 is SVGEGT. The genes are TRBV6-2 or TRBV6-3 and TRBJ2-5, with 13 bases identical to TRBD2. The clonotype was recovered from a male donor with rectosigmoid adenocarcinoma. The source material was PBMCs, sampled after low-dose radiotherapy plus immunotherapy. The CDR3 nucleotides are TGTGCCAGCAGTTCCTGGACTAGCGGGAGTGGAGAGACCCAGTACTTC. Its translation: CASSSWTSGSGETQYF.